This T cell receptor beta chain was found in a study of T cell responses to AZD1222 COVID-19 vaccine. General observations from the study: Two AZD1222 administrations were followed by greater Spike-specific TCR breadth and depth.

The data were produced by immunoSEQ multiplex PCR, yet TCRdb's version contains in-frame clones alone and is incomplete. The repertoire holds about 190,000 clones, with almost 95% as singletons. On this clone: The antigen is not known.

The receptor comes from an adult in good health. Sequences were derived from peripheral blood, sampled on day 0 of AZD1222 vaccination.

CDR3 residues: CASSYSSSGQYNEQFF. Here the CDR3 DNA reads TGTGCCAGCAGTTACTCTTCTAGCGGGCAATACAATGAGCAGTTCTTC. The chain joins TRBV6-5 to TRBJ2-1; 8 nucleotides match TRBD2. Trimming removed 0 bases from V and 4 bases from J; junction bases left unmatched: 5. The germline V gene has CDR1 MNHEY and CDR2 SVGAGI. The CDR3 is 16 residues long.